Sequencing of this TCR beta chain was carried out in a study of response to subunit inactivated influenza vaccine. Findings and caveats of the study: Authors suggested seasonal influenza vaccinations each recruit few new T cells.

V lost 5 bases, J lost 3 bases, and 13 bases stayed unmatched. From germline, CDR1 is MNHNS and CDR2 SASEGT. The CDR3 spans 16 residues. This clonotype has only a few counts. Antigen specificity is unknown. One entry per CDR3 protein, called by TCRdb with MiXCR from the RT-PCR reads. The table shows 500,000 to 600,000 distinct CDR3 sequences, with roughly 13% occurring only once. The TCR sequence derives from a man in his fifties who received an inactivated influenza vaccine. Sequenced here: PBMCs from blood, sampled about 40 days after vaccination. The chain has TRBV6-1 and TRBJ2-7, with 7 bases fitting TRBD1. CDR3 DNA: TGTGCCAGCAGTACCTCAACCGGGACAGTACTCTACGAGCAGTACTTC. It yields the protein CASSTSTGTVLYEQYF.